Presented here are 27 T cell receptor beta chains from one specimen sequenced in a study of spatial heterogeneity in lung cancer. TCRdb re-analysed the 5' RACE reads in MiXCR, keeping a single row per CDR3 protein. The data show about 90,000 distinct CDR3 sequences, with roughly 10% seen just once and less than 8.5% held by the top ten. Time point indicated: sample taken at primary tumor resection. Whole RNA was taken from tumor, nontumor lung or frozen PBMC; it was then sequenced unsorted. This sample comprised PBMCs, obtained at surgery. Source of these receptors: a male donor with early-stage non-small cell lung cancer.

This clonotype was observed a handful of times. The rearrangement uses TRBV28 and TRBJ2-7; TRBD1 aligns across 8 bases. Germline trimming cut 6 bases from V and 0 bases from J; bases unmatched to any gene: 7. CDR3 length equals 15 residues. The germline gives CDR1 MDHEN, CDR2 SYDVKM. The CDR3 loop reads CASSPPGGASYEQYF. The CDR3 DNA reads TGTGCCAGCAGCCCCCCAGGGGGCGCCTCCTACGAGCAGTACTTC.

This clonotype was counted a few times. At one end the junction does not follow the germline gene, possibly because of a read error. The chain joins TRBV2 to TRBJ2-1, with D unresolved. This CDR3 spans 11 amino acids. In germline, CDR1 is SNHLY, CDR2 FYNNEI. The CDR3 sequence is CASSPYDEQFF. For the CDR3, the DNA is TGTGCCAGCAGTCCCTACGATGAGCAGTTCTTC.

The chain joins TRBV18 to TRBJ1-3, with D uncertain. The V end lost 4 bases, the J end lost 0 bases, and 13 bases lay between the germline ends. Germline V lookup: CDR1 KGHSH, CDR2 LQKENI. CDR3 size: 16 residues. This CDR3 reads CASSRVTESSGNTIYF. In DNA, the CDR3 is TGTGCCAGCTCACGGGTGACGGAAAGCTCTGGAAACACCATATATTTT.

In its sample, this clonotype was seen many times. V is TRBV28 and J is TRBJ2-2, with D maybe TRBD1 (6 bases). The CDR3 is 14 residues long. The V gene's germline CDR1 is MDHEN and CDR2 SYDVKM. V was cut by 6 bases and J by 2 bases, with 10 bases left in between. The CDR3 DNA reads TGTGCCAGCAGATTGGGACACAACACCGGGGAGCTGTTTTTT. Its protein product is CASRLGHNTGELFF.

Only a few counts were recorded for this clonotype. V is TRBV20-1 and J is TRBJ1-5; perhaps TRBD1 as D (6 bases). This CDR3 spans 15 amino acids. With 3 bases removed from V and 6 bases from J, the gap between germline ends came to 18 bases. Per germline, CDR1 DFQATT and CDR2 SNEGSKA (reference sequence). The CDR3 spells CSASLQGRGGQPQHF. As DNA, the CDR3 is TGCAGTGCTAGCCTACAGGGCCGAGGGGGTCAGCCCCAGCATTTT.

The V call is TRBV6-1, the J call TRBJ2-2; D is unclear. The CDR3 is 15 amino acids. Deletions cut 7 bases from V and 1 base from J, with 13 bases between. Per the germline V gene, CDR1 is MNHNS and CDR2 is SASEGT. CDR3 sequence (DNA): TGTGCCAGCACCAATGGCCCACAGAACACCGGGGAGCTGTTTTTT. Translation: CASTNGPQNTGELFF.

At least ten counts were recorded for this clonotype. The genes are TRBV15 and TRBJ2-3; the D gene is possibly TRBD1 (7 bases). The CDR3 is made up of 16 amino acids. Germline lookup yields CDR1 LNHNV and CDR2 YYDKDF (reference sequence). Trimming cost V 0 bases and J 5 bases, with 15 bases left between them. The CDR3 DNA is TGTGCCACCAGCAGAGAAGGAGGGGGCAATTTAGATACGCAGTATTTT. Amino acid sequence: CATSREGGGNLDTQYF.

The V gene is TRBV29-1, the J gene TRBJ2-7; a possible D gene is TRBD2 (5 bases). Between the trimmed V and J ends, which lost 6 bases and 7 bases, there was a span of 13 bases. The CDR3 runs 11 residues. Germline V gene data show CDR1 as SQVTM and CDR2 as ANQGSEA. The DNA of the CDR3 is TGCAGCGTCCGGACCGCGGGTGAGCAGTACTTC. Its protein product is CSVRTAGEQYF.

There are many counts of this clonotype. The chain is built from TRBV5-1 and TRBJ2-7; a weak D match, TRBD2 (6 bases). This CDR3 has 14 amino acids. Germline V gene data show CDR1 as SGHRS and CDR2 as YFSETQ. V was pared by 3 bases and J by 5 bases, with 15 bases between. CDR3 residues: CASSSPGSGNEQYF. CDR3 DNA sequence: TGCGCCAGCAGCTCTCCCGGGAGTGGGAACGAGCAGTACTTC.

This clonotype has a handful of counts. The chain links TRBV19 to TRBJ2-5, with D possibly matching TRBD1 (6 bases). This CDR3 spans 13 amino acids. V was clipped by 9 bases and J by 0 bases, with 11 bases between them. CDR1 LNHDA and CDR2 SQIVND come from the germline V gene (reference sequence). The CDR3 DNA reads TGTGCCAGCAGGGGAAGGTACCAAGAGACCCAGTACTTC. This encodes CASRGRYQETQYF.

This clonotype was observed a few times. The J gene is TRBJ2-5, the V gene TRBV7-7; D could derive from TRBD1 or TRBD2 (5 bases each). This CDR3 is built from 15 residues. The germline V gene has CDR1 SSHAT and CDR2 FNYEAQ (reference sequence). V was trimmed by 1 base and J by 5 bases, leaving 14 bases between them. Here the CDR3 reads CASSLVAGSTETQYF. The CDR3 bases are TGTGCCAGCAGCTTAGTGGCAGGGAGTACGGAGACCCAGTACTTC.

This clonotype was detected ten times or more. As DNA, the CDR3 is TGTGCCACCCTCTTCGGGAGTCCGAACACCGGGGAGCTGTTTTTT. Protein product: CATLFGSPNTGELFF. This chain connects TRBV7-2 to TRBJ2-2, with a tentative D call TRBD2 (6 bases). Germline-derived CDR1 and CDR2 are SGHTA and FQGNSA. V was shortened by 10 bases and J by 0 bases, with 15 bases between the two germline ends. This CDR3 has 15 residues.

As for this clonotype: A much larger clone lies a single base off, so this may be a read error. V and J are TRBV5-1 and TRBJ2-2; D is uncertain. This CDR3 spans 16 amino acids. Germline loops: CDR1 SGHRS, CDR2 YFSETQ. The CDR3 here is CGSSPLSSRNTGELFF. The CDR3 DNA reads TGCGGCAGCAGCCCCCTTAGCAGCAGAAACACCGGGGAGCTGTTTTTT.

This clonotype has only a few counts. The CDR3, as DNA: TGTGCCAGCTCACCCTCGACAGGGCCAGGTGGCAATCAGCCCCAGCATTTT. Translating it yields CASSPSTGPGGNQPQHF. The chain combines TRBV18 with TRBJ1-5; 7 bases are shared with TRBD1. V lost 3 bases to trimming and J lost 2 bases; unmatched junction nucleotides: 10. This CDR3 is 17 amino acids long. CDR1 is KGHSH and CDR2 is LQKENI in the germline V gene.

This clonotype was seen at least ten times. The chain uses TRBV29-1 and TRBJ1-1; D is undetermined. CDR1 is SQVTM, CDR2 ANQGSEA, per germline. The CDR3 spans 11 residues. Trimming cost V 6 bases and J 2 bases, with 7 bases left between them. This chain's CDR3 is CSVATNTEAFF. The DNA for the CDR3 is TGCAGCGTAGCTACAAACACTGAAGCTTTCTTT.

About this clonotype: A much larger clone is a single base away; this may be a read error. This chain links TRBV20-1 with TRBJ2-3, with 8 bases identical to TRBD1. The CDR3 consists of 13 residues. Germline loops: CDR1 DFQATT, CDR2 SNEGSKA (reference sequence). CDR3 DNA: TGCAGCACAAGACAGGGGCACTCAGATACGCAGTATTTT. Its translation is CSTRQGHSDTQYF.

This clonotype has at least ten counts. This chain joins TRBV7-2 and TRBJ2-3; 8 bases align to TRBD2. Germline trimming cut 0 bases from V and 1 base from J; bases unmatched to any gene: 0. The CDR3 loop spans 15 amino acids. Germline-derived CDR1 and CDR2 are SGHTA and FQGNSA. The CDR3 region is CASSLASGGTDTQYF. The CDR3 region has the DNA TGTGCCAGCAGCTTAGCTAGCGGGGGCACAGATACGCAGTATTTT.

This clonotype was recorded at least ten times. The chain joins TRBV28 to TRBJ1-1; D call uncertain. The germline gives CDR1 MDHEN, CDR2 SYDVKM. The CDR3 loop spans 12 amino acids. Between the trimmed V and J ends, which lost 5 bases and 11 bases, there was a span of 15 bases. The CDR3 reads CASSPLLNVAFF. The CDR3 DNA reads as TGTGCCAGCAGTCCCCTCCTAAACGTCGCTTTCTTT.

The CDR3 DNA is TGCGCCAGCAGCTTGGAGGGGGTCTACGAGCAGTACTTC. It codes for CASSLEGVYEQYF. This sequence joins TRBV5-1 and TRBJ2-7, with TRBD1 as a possible D gene (6 bases). Germline V gene data show CDR1 as SGHRS and CDR2 as YFSETQ. Trimming removed 0 bases at V and 3 bases at J, with 7 bases between. The length of the CDR3 is 13 residues.

This clonotype was counted between two and nine times. This chain joins TRBV28 and TRBJ1-5, with 9 bases fitting TRBD1. CDR1 is MDHEN, CDR2 SYDVKM, per germline. The CDR3 is made up of 16 amino acids. The trim removed 2 bases at V and 1 base at J, leaving 3 bases unmatched. This CDR3 reads CASSLETGGSNQPQHF. The DNA for the CDR3 is TGTGCCAGCAGTTTAGAGACAGGGGGAAGCAATCAGCCCCAGCATTTT.

This clonotype was observed a handful of times. V and J are TRBV18 and TRBJ2-1; TRBD2 matches at 12 bases. CDR3 length equals 17 residues. V gave up 6 bases and J gave up 10 bases; unmatched junction bases: 16. Germline V gives CDR1 KGHSH, CDR2 LQKENI. The CDR3: CASSSLLAGGPSREQFF. The DNA for the CDR3 is TGTGCCAGCTCCTCCCTGCTAGCGGGAGGGCCCTCACGGGAGCAGTTCTTC.

The chain recombines TRBV29-1 with TRBJ1-2, with D hard to call. The germline CDR1 and CDR2 sequences are SQVTM and ANQGSEA. CDR3 length: 13 residues. Trimming took off 4 bases at V and 0 bases at J, with 9 bases between the two ends. CDR3 DNA sequence: TGCAGCGTTGTCGAGGTGCCTAACTATGGCTACACCTTC. It is translated as CSVVEVPNYGYTF.

This clonotype was seen more than once but under ten times. This chain joins TRBV2 and TRBJ2-7; 9 nucleotides match TRBD1. The trim removed 6 bases at V and 3 bases at J, leaving 6 bases unmatched. The CDR3 spans 14 residues. In germline, CDR1 is SNHLY, CDR2 FYNNEI. CDR3 sequence reads: CASSPGQGVYEQYF. CDR3 DNA: TGTGCCAGCAGCCCGGGACAGGGAGTCTACGAGCAGTACTTC. Drawing the rest from reference TRBV2 and TRBJ2-7, the complete variable domain is EPEVTQTPSHQVTQMGQEVILRCVPISNHLYFYWYRQILGQKVEFLVSFYNNEISEKSEIFDDQFSVERPDGSNFTLKIRSTKLEDSAMYFCASSPGQGVYEQYFGPGTRLTVT.

This clonotype occurred many times. CDR3 sequence reads: CATSMTSGFTGELFF. Here the CDR3 DNA reads TGTGCCACCAGTATGACTAGCGGGTTTACCGGGGAGCTGTTTTTT. The V call is TRBV24-1, the J call TRBJ2-2; 10 bases align to TRBD2. Germline CDR1 reads KGHDR; CDR2 reads SFDVKD. This CDR3 has 15 amino acids. The trim removed 6 bases at V and 5 bases at J, leaving 5 bases unmatched.

This clonotype was seen only a few times. The chain uses TRBV3-1 and TRBJ2-5, with D unresolved. Germline V lookup: CDR1 LGHDT, CDR2 YNNKEL (reference sequence). The V end was cut by 0 bases, the J end by 5 bases, with 13 bases between. The CDR3 loop spans 15 amino acids. CDR3 residues: CASSQDWSDWETQYF. CDR3 DNA: TGTGCCAGCAGCCAAGATTGGTCCGATTGGGAGACCCAGTACTTC.

This clonotype showed up just once. This likely comes from a read error, as the CDR3 has no conserved phenylalanine or tryptophan at its end. The chain carries TRBV5-6 and TRBJ2-5; 8 positions match TRBD1. Germline CDR1 SGHDT, CDR2 YYEEEE. This CDR3 spans 13 amino acids. Trimming took 2 bases from V and 6 from J; bases not matched to a gene: 3. The CDR3 nucleotides read TGTGCCAGCAGCTTTACAGGGGGGCAGACCCAGTACCTC. Protein: CASSFTGGQTQYL.

This clonotype occurred many times. The rearrangement joins TRBV4-1 to TRBJ2-3; D is undetermined. Trimming pared 1 base from V and 2 bases from J, leaving 16 bases between. Germline assignment: CDR1 MGHRA and CDR2 YSYEKL. This CDR3 has 17 residues. CDR3 nucleotide sequence: TGCGCCAGCAGCCAAGTGGGGTGGACGAGAAACACAGATACGCAGTATTTT. Protein product: CASSQVGWTRNTDTQYF.